This TCR beta chain derives from a study of naive and memory T cell subsets. This clonotype was found many times. Both TRBC1 and TRBC2 were covered by a beta constant-region primer of two equimolar oligonucleotides. A single record per CDR3 protein comes from TCRdb applying MiXCR to the UMI-ligation and nested PCR reads. The sample records some 87,000 distinct CDR3 sequences, 6% to 7.5% being singletons. Trimming cost V 0 bases and J 11 bases; bases outside gene matches: 13. The CDR3 spans 18 residues. Germline-derived CDR1 and CDR2 are SGHDN and FVKESK. The sequence came from a human donor in good health. Sequenced input: central memory CD4+ T cells from blood. The chain uses TRBV14 and TRBJ2-7; 16 nucleotides line up with TRBD2. Written as DNA, the CDR3 is TGTGCCAGCAGCCAAGATCCGCCGGGACTAGCGGGAGGGTTACGAAAGTACTTC. This sequence encodes CASSQDPPGLAGGLRKYF.